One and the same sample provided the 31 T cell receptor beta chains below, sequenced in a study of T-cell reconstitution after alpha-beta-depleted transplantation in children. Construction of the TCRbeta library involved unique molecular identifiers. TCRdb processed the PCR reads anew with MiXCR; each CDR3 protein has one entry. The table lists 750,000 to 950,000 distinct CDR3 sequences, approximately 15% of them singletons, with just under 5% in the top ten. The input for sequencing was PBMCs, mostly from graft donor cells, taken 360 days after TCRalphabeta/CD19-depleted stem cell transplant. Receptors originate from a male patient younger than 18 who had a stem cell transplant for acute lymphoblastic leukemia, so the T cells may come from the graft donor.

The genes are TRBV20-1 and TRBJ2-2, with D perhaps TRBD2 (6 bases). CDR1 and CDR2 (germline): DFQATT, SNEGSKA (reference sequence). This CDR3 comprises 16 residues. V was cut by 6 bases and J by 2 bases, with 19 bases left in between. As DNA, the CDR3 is TGCAGTGCCCCAGGGTCCGGGACTCCTAACACCGGGGAGCTGTTTTTT. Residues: CSAPGSGTPNTGELFF.

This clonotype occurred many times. CDR3 amino acids: CASSFPLREQFF. Here the CDR3 DNA reads TGTGCCAGCAGTTTCCCGCTTCGTGAGCAGTTCTTC. The chain carries TRBV12-3 or TRBV12-4 and TRBJ2-1; D remains unclear. The CDR3 sequence is 12 residues long. Trimming took 3 bases from V and 9 from J, leaving 9 bases between them.

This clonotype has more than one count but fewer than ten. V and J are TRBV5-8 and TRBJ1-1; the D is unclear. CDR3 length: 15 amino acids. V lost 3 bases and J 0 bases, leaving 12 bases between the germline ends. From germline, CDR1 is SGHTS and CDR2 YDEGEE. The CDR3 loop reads CASSWLGFVNTEAFF. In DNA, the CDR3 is TGTGCCAGCAGCTGGCTTGGGTTCGTGAACACTGAAGCTTTCTTT. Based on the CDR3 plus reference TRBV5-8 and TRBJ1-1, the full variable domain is EAGVTQSPTHLIKTRGQQATLRCSPISGHTSVYWYQQALGLGLQFLLWYDEGEERNRGNFPPRFSGRQFPNYSSELNVNALELEDSALYLCASSWLGFVNTEAFFGQGTRLTVV.

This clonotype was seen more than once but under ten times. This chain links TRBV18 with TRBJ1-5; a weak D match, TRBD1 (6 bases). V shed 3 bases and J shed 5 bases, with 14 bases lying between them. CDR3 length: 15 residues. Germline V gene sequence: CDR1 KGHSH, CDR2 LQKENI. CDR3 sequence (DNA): TGTGCCAGCTCACCGGAAAACTACAGGGATCAGCCCCAGCATTTT. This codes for CASSPENYRDQPQHF.

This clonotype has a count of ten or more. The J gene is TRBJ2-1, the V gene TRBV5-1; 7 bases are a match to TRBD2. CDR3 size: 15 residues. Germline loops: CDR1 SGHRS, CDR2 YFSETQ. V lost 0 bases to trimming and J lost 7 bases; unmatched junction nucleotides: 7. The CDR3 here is CASSLVSGGGNEQFF. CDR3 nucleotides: TGCGCCAGCAGCTTGGTATCGGGAGGAGGAAATGAGCAGTTCTTC.

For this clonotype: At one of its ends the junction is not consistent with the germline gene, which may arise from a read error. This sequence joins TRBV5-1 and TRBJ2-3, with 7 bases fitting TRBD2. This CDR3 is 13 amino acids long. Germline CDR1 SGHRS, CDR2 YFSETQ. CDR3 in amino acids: CASRGGSTDTQFF. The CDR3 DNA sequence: TGCGCCAGCAGGGGCGGGAGCACAGATACGCAGTTTTTT.

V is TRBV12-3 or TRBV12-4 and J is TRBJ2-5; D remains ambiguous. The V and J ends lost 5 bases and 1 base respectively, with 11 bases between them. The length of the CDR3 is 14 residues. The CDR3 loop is CASSGHTTQETQYF. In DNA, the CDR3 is TGTGCCAGCAGTGGTCACACTACCCAAGAGACCCAGTACTTC.

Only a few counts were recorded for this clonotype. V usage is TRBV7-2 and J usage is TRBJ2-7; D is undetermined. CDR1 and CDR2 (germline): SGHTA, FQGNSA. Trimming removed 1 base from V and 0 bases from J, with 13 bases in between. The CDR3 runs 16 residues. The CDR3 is CASSLGMSYSSYEQYF. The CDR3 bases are TGTGCCAGCAGCTTAGGTATGAGCTACTCCTCCTACGAGCAGTACTTC.

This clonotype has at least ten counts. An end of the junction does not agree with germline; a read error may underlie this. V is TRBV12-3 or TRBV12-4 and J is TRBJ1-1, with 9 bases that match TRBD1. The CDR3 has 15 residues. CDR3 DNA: TGCGCCAGCAGCCCGGGACAGGGTATGAACACTGAAGCTTTCTTT. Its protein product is CASSPGQGMNTEAFF.

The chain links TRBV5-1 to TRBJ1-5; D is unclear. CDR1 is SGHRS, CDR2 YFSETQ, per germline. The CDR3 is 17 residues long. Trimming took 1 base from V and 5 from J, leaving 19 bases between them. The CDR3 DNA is TGCGCCAGCAGCTTGATAGGATATCCTCCCAAAGATCAGCCCCAGCATTTT. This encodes CASSLIGYPPKDQPQHF.

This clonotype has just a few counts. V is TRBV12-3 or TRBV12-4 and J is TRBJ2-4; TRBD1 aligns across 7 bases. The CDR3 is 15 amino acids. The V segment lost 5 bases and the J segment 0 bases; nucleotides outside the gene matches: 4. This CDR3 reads CASSTGQSAKNIQYF. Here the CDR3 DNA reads TGTGCCAGCAGTACGGGACAGTCAGCCAAAAACATTCAGTACTTC.

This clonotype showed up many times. CDR3 loop: CASRTRATYNEQFF. CDR3 bases: TGTGCCAGCAGGACCCGGGCCACGTACAATGAGCAGTTCTTC. The chain carries TRBV27 and TRBJ2-1; no firm D call. There are 14 residues in the CDR3. CDR1 is MNHEY and CDR2 is SMNVEV in the germline V gene (reference sequence). Trimming stripped 6 bases from V and 4 bases from J, with 13 bases between.

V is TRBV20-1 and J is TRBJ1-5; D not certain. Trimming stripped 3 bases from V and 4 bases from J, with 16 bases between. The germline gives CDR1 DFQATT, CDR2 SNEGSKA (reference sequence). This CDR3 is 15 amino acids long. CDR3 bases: TGCAGTGCTAGCATGCCCACTGGCCTTAATCAGCCCCAGCATTTT. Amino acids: CSASMPTGLNQPQHF.

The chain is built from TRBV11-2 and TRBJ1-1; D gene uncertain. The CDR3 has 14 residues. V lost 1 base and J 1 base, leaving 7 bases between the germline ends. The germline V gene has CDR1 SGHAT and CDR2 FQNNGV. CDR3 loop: CASSLGLENTEAFF. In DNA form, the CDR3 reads TGTGCCAGCAGCTTAGGTTTAGAGAACACTGAAGCTTTCTTT.

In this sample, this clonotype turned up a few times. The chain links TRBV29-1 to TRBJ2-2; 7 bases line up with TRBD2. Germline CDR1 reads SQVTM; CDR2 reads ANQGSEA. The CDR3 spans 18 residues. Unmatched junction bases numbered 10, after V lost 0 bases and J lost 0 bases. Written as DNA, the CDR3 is TGCAGCGTTGAAGATTTTGGTCTCAGCGGGGCGAACACCGGGGAGCTGTTTTTT. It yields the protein CSVEDFGLSGANTGELFF.

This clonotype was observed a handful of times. This chain's CDR3 is CASRRLAGGLETQYF. The CDR3 nucleotides read TGTGCCAGCCGCCGACTAGCGGGAGGGTTAGAGACCCAGTACTTC. J is TRBJ2-5 and V is TRBV7-9, with 14 bases fitting TRBD2. V shed 8 bases, J shed 4 bases, and the junction held 6 bases outside the gene matches. The CDR3 spans 15 residues. Germline V gene sequence: CDR1 SEHNR, CDR2 FQNEAQ (reference sequence).

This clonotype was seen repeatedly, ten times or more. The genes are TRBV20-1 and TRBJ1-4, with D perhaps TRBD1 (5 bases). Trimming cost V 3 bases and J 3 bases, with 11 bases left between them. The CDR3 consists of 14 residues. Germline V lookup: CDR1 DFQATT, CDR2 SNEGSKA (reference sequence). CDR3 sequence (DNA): TGCAGTGCTAGCGGGGGTCAAGCTAATGAAAAACTGTTTTTT. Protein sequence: CSASGGQANEKLFF.

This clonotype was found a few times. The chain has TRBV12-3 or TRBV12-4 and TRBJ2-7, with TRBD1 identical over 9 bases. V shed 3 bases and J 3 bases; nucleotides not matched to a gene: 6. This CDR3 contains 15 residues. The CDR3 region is CASSFRDRERYEQYF. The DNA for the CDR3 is TGTGCCAGCAGTTTCCGGGACAGGGAGCGCTACGAGCAGTACTTC.

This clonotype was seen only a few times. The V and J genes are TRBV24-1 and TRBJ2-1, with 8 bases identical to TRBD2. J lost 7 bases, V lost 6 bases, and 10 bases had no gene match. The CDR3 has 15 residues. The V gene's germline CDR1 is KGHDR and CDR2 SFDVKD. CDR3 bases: TGTGCCACCAGTACGAGCGGGAGCGGTAAGAATGAGCAGTTCTTC. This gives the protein CATSTSGSGKNEQFF.

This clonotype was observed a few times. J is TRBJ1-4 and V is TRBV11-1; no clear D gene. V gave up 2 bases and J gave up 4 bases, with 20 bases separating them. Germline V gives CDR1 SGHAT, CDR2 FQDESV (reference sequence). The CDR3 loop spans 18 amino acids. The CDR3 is CASSLIPLRDISNEKLFF. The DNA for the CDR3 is TGTGCCAGCAGCTTAATCCCCCTCCGGGATATAAGTAATGAAAAACTGTTTTTT.

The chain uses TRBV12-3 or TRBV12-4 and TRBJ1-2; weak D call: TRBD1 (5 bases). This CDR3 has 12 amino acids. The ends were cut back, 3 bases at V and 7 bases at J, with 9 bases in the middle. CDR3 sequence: CASSFSGSGYTF. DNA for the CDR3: TGTGCCAGCAGTTTTTCAGGGTCTGGCTACACCTTC.

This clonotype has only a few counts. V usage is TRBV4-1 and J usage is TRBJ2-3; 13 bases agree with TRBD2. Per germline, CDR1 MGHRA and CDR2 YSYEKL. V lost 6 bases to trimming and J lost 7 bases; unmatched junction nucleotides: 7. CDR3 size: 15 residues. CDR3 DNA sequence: TGCGCCAGCAGAGGACTAGCGGGAGAGCTGTATACGCAGTATTTT. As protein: CASRGLAGELYTQYF.

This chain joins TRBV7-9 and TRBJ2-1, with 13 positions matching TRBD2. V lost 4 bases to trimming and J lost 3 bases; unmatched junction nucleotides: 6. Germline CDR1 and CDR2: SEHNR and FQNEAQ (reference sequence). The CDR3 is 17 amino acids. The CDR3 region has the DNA TGTGCCAGCAGCTCAACTGGACTAGCGGGGGTCTACAATGAGCAGTTCTTC. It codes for CASSSTGLAGVYNEQFF.

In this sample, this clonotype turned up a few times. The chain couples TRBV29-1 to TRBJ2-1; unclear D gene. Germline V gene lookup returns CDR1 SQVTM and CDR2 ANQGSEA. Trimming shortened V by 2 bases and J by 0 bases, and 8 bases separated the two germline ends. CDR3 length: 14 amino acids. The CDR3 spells CSVEKDSSYNEQFF. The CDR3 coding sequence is TGCAGCGTTGAAAAGGATAGCTCCTACAATGAGCAGTTCTTC.

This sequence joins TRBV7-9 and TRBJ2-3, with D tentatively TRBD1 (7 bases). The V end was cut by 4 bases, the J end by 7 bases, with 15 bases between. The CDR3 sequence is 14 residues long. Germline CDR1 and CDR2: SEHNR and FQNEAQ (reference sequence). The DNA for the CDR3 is TGTGCCAGCAGCTATCAGGGGGGCGGTAATACGCAGTATTTT. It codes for CASSYQGGGNTQYF.

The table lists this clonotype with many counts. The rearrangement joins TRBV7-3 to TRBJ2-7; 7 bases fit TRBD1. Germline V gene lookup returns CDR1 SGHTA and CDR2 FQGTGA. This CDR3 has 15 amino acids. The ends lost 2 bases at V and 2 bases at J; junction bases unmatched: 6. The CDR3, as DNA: TGTGCCAGCAGCTTAGGGGGACAGCTTGCCTACGAGCAGTACTTC. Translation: CASSLGGQLAYEQYF.

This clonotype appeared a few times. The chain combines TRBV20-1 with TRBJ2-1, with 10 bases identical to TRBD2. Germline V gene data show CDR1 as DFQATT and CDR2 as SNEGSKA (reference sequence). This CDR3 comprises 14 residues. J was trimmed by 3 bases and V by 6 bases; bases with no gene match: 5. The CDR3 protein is CSAEREGNYNEQFF. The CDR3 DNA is TGCAGTGCCGAGCGGGAGGGCAACTACAATGAGCAGTTCTTC.

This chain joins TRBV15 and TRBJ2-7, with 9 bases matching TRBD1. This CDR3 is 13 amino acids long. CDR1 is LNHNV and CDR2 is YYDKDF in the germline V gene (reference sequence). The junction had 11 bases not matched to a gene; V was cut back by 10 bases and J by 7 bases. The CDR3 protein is CARSRDRVWEQYF. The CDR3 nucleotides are TGTGCCAGGAGCAGGGACAGGGTGTGGGAGCAGTACTTC. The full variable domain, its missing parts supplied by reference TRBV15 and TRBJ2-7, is DAMVIQNPRYQVTQFGKPVTLSCSQTLNHNVMYWYQQKSSQAPKLLFHYYDKDFNNEADTPDNFQSRRPNTSFCFLDIRSPGLGDTAMYLCARSRDRVWEQYFGPGTRLTVT.

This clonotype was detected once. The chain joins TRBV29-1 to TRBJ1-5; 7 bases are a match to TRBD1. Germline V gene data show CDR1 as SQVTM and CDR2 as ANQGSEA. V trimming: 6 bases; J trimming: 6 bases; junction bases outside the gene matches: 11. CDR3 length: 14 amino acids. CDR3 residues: CSVPTGKGIQPQHF. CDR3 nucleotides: TGCAGCGTCCCGACAGGGAAAGGAATTCAGCCCCAGCATTTT.

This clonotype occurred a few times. The CDR3 nucleotides are TGCGCCAGCAGCCAATTCGGCCTCGTCACAGATACGCAGTATTTT. Protein product: CASSQFGLVTDTQYF. The chain has TRBV4-1 and TRBJ2-3; D is ambiguous. CDR1 and CDR2 from the germline V gene are MGHRA and YSYEKL. The CDR3 consists of 15 residues. Trimming took 2 bases from V and 2 from J, leaving 11 bases between them.

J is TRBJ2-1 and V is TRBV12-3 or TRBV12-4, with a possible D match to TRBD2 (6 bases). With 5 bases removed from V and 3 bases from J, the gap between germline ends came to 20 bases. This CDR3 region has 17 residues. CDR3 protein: CASSQGAAGRNYNEQFF. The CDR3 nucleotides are TGTGCCAGCAGTCAAGGAGCCGCGGGACGTAACTACAATGAGCAGTTCTTC.